Listed below are T cell receptor beta chains from one sample, sequenced in a study of blood T cell repertoires in COVID-19. Profiled with immunoSEQ multiplex PCR; TCRdb holds only in-frame clones, not every one. The sample lists 200,000 to 250,000 clones, more than 75% occurring once. Source material: peripheral blood. The receptors stem from a woman in her 70s with COVID-19, enrolled during active disease. Both conserved end residues are part of each CDR3. Fields, in order: clone size, D gene, J gene, V gene, CDR3 DNA, CDR3 protein. The D gene is left open where the match is weak. Rows give clone size only sometimes, using once, few, many, or a class for an expanded clone.

clone size: NA; D gene: NA; J gene: TRBJ2-3; V gene: TRBV24-1; CDR3 DNA: TGTGCCACCAGTGGCAACAGACGCACAGATACGCAGTATTTT; CDR3 protein: CATSGNRRTDTQYF
clone size: NA; D gene: TRBD1; J gene: TRBJ1-2; V gene: TRBV19; CDR3 DNA: TGTGCCAGTAGTAAACCGGGACAGGGTAACTATGGCTACACCTTC; CDR3 protein: CASSKPGQGNYGYTF
clone size: NA; D gene: NA; J gene: TRBJ1-1; V gene: TRBV2; CDR3 DNA: TGTGCCAGCAGCCAACAGAGGAACACTGAAGCTTTCTTT; CDR3 protein: CASSQQRNTEAFF
clone size: NA; D gene: NA; J gene: TRBJ1-1; V gene: TRBV5-1; CDR3 DNA: TGCGCCAGCAGCATTTCACAGGGTACGAACACTGAAGCTTTCTTT; CDR3 protein: CASSISQGTNTEAFF
clone size: NA; D gene: TRBD2; J gene: TRBJ2-7; V gene: TRBV6-5; CDR3 DNA: TGTGCCAGCAGCCTCGGGGGGAGCTCCTACGAGCAGTACTTC; CDR3 protein: CASSLGGSSYEQYF
clone size: NA; D gene: TRBD1; J gene: TRBJ2-4; V gene: TRBV6-5; CDR3 DNA: TGTGCCAGCAGTTTTACAGGGGGCACCAAAAACATTCAGTACTTC; CDR3 protein: CASSFTGGTKNIQYF
clone size: few; D gene: TRBD2; J gene: TRBJ2-1; V gene: TRBV7-3; CDR3 DNA: TGTGCCAGCAGCTTAAATAGGGCTAGCGGAGCCAATGAGCAGTTCTTC; CDR3 protein: CASSLNRASGANEQFF
clone size: NA; D gene: TRBD1; J gene: TRBJ2-5; V gene: TRBV16; CDR3 DNA: TGTGCCAGCAGCCAAGTGACAGGGAGTGAGACCCAGTACTTC; CDR3 protein: CASSQVTGSETQYF
clone size: NA; D gene: TRBD2; J gene: TRBJ2-1; V gene: TRBV27; CDR3 DNA: TGTGCCAGCCAGGGACTAGCGACTTACAATGAGCAGTTCTTC; CDR3 protein: CASQGLATYNEQFF
clone size: NA; D gene: NA; J gene: TRBJ1-3; V gene: TRBV28; CDR3 DNA: TGTGCCAGCAGACTCCCAGGTTTCTCTGGAAACACCATATATTTT; CDR3 protein: CASRLPGFSGNTIYF
clone size: few; D gene: NA; J gene: TRBJ2-7; V gene: TRBV4-2; CDR3 DNA: TGTGCCAGCAGCCAAGTGGCGGGGCGCGAGCAGTACTTC; CDR3 protein: CASSQVAGREQYF
clone size: NA; D gene: TRBD2; J gene: TRBJ2-1; V gene: TRBV3-1/TRBV3-2; CDR3 DNA: TGTGCCAGCAGCCCTTCCGGCGGGAGCCTCCTGAATGAGCAGTTCTTC; CDR3 protein: CASSPSGGSLLNEQFF
clone size: NA; D gene: TRBD1; J gene: TRBJ1-2; V gene: TRBV30; CDR3 DNA: TGTGCCTGGAGTGTGGCCCCTGGGACAGGGATAAACTATGGCTACACCTTC; CDR3 protein: CAWSVAPGTGINYGYTF
clone size: NA; D gene: TRBD1; J gene: TRBJ1-3; V gene: TRBV27; CDR3 DNA: TGTGCCAGCAGTCCCTTCAGGGGGCCTGGAAACACCATATATTTT; CDR3 protein: CASSPFRGPGNTIYF
clone size: NA; D gene: TRBD2; J gene: TRBJ2-2; V gene: TRBV28; CDR3 DNA: TGTGCCAGCAGTCCGTGGACTAGCGGGAGTGTTTTAGGGGAGCTGTTTTTT; CDR3 protein: CASSPWTSGSVLGELFF
clone size: NA; D gene: TRBD1; J gene: TRBJ2-7; V gene: TRBV24-1; CDR3 DNA: TGTGCCACCAGTGAGACCGGGACAGGGGCCTACCGGCAGTACTTC; CDR3 protein: CATSETGTGAYRQYF
clone size: few; D gene: NA; J gene: TRBJ2-3; V gene: TRBV7-2; CDR3 DNA: TGTGCCAGCAGCCGGAGGGCCGGGACAGATACGCAGTATTTT; CDR3 protein: CASSRRAGTDTQYF
clone size: NA; D gene: TRBD1; J gene: TRBJ2-7; V gene: TRBV19; CDR3 DNA: TGTGCCAGTAGTCATCCGGGACAGGGTTTCTACGAGCAGTACTTC; CDR3 protein: CASSHPGQGFYEQYF
clone size: NA; D gene: NA; J gene: TRBJ2-3; V gene: TRBV7-2; CDR3 DNA: TGTGCCAGCAGCTCGACACCGGTCGCCACAGATACGCAGTATTTT; CDR3 protein: CASSSTPVATDTQYF
clone size: NA; D gene: NA; J gene: TRBJ1-1; V gene: TRBV28; CDR3 DNA: TGTGCCAGCAGTCCCCGGGGGGCGTTGAGCACTGAAGCTTTCTTT; CDR3 protein: CASSPRGALSTEAFF
clone size: NA; D gene: NA; J gene: TRBJ1-2; V gene: TRBV28; CDR3 DNA: TGTGCCAGCAGTTTAGAGGCCAACGACTATGGCTACACCTTC; CDR3 protein: CASSLEANDYGYTF
clone size: NA; D gene: TRBD1; J gene: TRBJ1-2; V gene: TRBV2; CDR3 DNA: TGTGCCAGCAGTGATATTGGACAGGGGGCTCGCTACACCTTC; CDR3 protein: CASSDIGQGARYTF
clone size: NA; D gene: NA; J gene: TRBJ2-7; V gene: TRBV12-3/TRBV12-4; CDR3 DNA: TGTGCCAGCAGCAGGGCCGGTGTTCAGTACTTC; CDR3 protein: CASSRAGVQYF
clone size: NA; D gene: NA; J gene: TRBJ1-6; V gene: TRBV6-1; CDR3 DNA: TGTGCCAGCAGTGAACCTTTCGGGGGGCTGTATAATTCACCCCTCCACTTT; CDR3 protein: CASSEPFGGLYNSPLHF
clone size: NA; D gene: TRBD1; J gene: TRBJ1-6; V gene: TRBV10-3; CDR3 DNA: TGTGCCATCAGGGGGACAGGGGATAATTCACCCCTCCACTTT; CDR3 protein: CAIRGTGDNSPLHF
clone size: NA; D gene: NA; J gene: TRBJ2-7; V gene: TRBV25-1; CDR3 DNA: TGTGCCAGCAGCAGGGGGGCATCCTACGAGCAGTACTTC; CDR3 protein: CASSRGASYEQYF
clone size: NA; D gene: TRBD2; J gene: TRBJ2-1; V gene: TRBV19; CDR3 DNA: TGTGCCAGTAGAGAATTAGCGGGAGGAGCCTACAATGAGCAGTTCTTC; CDR3 protein: CASRELAGGAYNEQFF
clone size: NA; D gene: NA; J gene: TRBJ1-2; V gene: TRBV30; CDR3 DNA: TGTGCCTGGAGTCCAACGAACGGTGGCTACACCTTC; CDR3 protein: CAWSPTNGGYTF